This T cell receptor (beta chain) derives from a study of blood T cells in healthy people across ages. Broader study findings: Investigators viewed diversity estimates from one million T cells as underestimates, the study reported.

A second roughly 6 to 12 cycle PCR used barcoded and J-beta primers. MiXCR, run by TCRdb on the 5' RACE reads, gives a single entry per CDR3 protein. The data show over 700,000 distinct CDR3 sequences, roughly 50% seen once. This clonotype was seen a few times. Its antigen is still unknown. Between the trimmed V and J ends, which lost 7 bases and 8 bases, there was a span of 21 bases. CDR1 is MDHEN and CDR2 is SYDVKM in the germline V gene. The CDR3 loop spans 15 amino acids. Sequencing was done on a sample of blood. V is TRBV28 and J is TRBJ2-1; D may be TRBD2 (7 bases). This TCR came from a man older than 75 in good health. CDR3 region: CASTTWGGPNHEQFF. The CDR3 DNA follows: TGTGCCAGCACCACTTGGGGGGGCCCGAATCATGAGCAGTTCTTC.